This T cell receptor (beta chain) emerged from a study of blood T cell repertoires in COVID-19. Assay: immunoSEQ multiplex PCR; the TCRdb copy retains only in-frame clones and omits some. The sample records approximately 120,000 clones, 83% being singletons. Looked up from germline, CDR1 is SGDLS and CDR2 is YYNGEE. The CDR3 runs to 18 residues. Between the trimmed V and J ends, which lost 0 bases and 0 bases, there was a span of 16 bases. The V gene is TRBV9, the J gene TRBJ1-3; perhaps TRBD1 as D (6 bases). The clonotype was recovered from a woman aged 55 to 70 with acute or convalescent COVID-19. Sequences were obtained from peripheral blood. The CDR3 loop reads CASSVGTGSPSSGNTIYF. The CDR3 nucleotides read TGTGCCAGCAGCGTAGGAACAGGGTCCCCAAGCTCTGGAAACACCATATATTTT.